These T cell receptor beta chains were read from a single sample in a study of blood T cell repertoires in COVID-19. Clones were read by immunoSEQ multiplex PCR, and TCRdb kept only the in-frame ones, dropping some. The table lists 250,000 or so clones, around 89% of them singletons, with under 9.5% in the top ten. The sample was PBMCs or T cells enriched from blood (not recorded which). Receptors originate from a man in his forties who had recovered from COVID-19. CDR3s include the opening cysteine and the closing phenylalanine or tryptophan. D genes are given only for firm matches. The size of a clone is reported for some rows only, either as once, few or many, or as a class for expanded clones.

v_gene	j_gene	abundance	d_gene	CDR3nt	CDR3aa
TRBV11-2	TRBJ2-1	NA	NA	TGTGCCAGCAGCTTCCTCCTAGCGAGCAATGAGCAGTTCTTC	CASSFLLASNEQFF
TRBV7-9	TRBJ1-4	once	NA	TGTGCCAGCAGCCCCAGAGGGGGGGCGGAAAAACTGTTTTTT	CASSPRGGAEKLFF
TRBV10-3	TRBJ2-3	few	TRBD2	TGTGCCATCAGTCCGCCCTCACCTAGCGGGAGTTTCGATACGCAGTATTTT	CAISPPSPSGSFDTQYF
TRBV27	TRBJ2-1	NA	NA	TGTGCCACCCTTGGAGGGAATGAGCAGTTCTTC	CATLGGNEQFF
TRBV30	TRBJ1-1	NA	TRBD1	TGTGCCACACAGGGGGCTGCTTTCTTT	CATQGAAFF
TRBV27	TRBJ1-6	NA	TRBD1	TGTGCCAGCAGTTTATCAAAAACCGGGACAGGGATTTCACCCCTCCACTTT	CASSLSKTGTGISPLHF
TRBV18	TRBJ1-1	few	NA	TGTGCCAGCTCACCCCAGGTCGCGGGCACGAACACTGAAGCTTTCTTT	CASSPQVAGTNTEAFF
TRBV5-1	TRBJ1-1	NA	NA	TGCGCCAGCAGCTTGGAAATTATGGGGGACATTGAAGCTTTCTTT	CASSLEIMGDIEAFF
TRBV5-1	TRBJ1-1	NA	NA	TGCGCCAGCAGCTTGGCCCAGGGGAGAACTGAAGCTTTCTTT	CASSLAQGRTEAFF
TRBV7-9	TRBJ2-2	NA	NA	TGTGCCAGCAGCTCCACAGACAGGTGGGAAACCGGGGAGCTGTTTTTT	CASSSTDRWETGELFF
TRBV6-6	TRBJ2-3	NA	TRBD1	TGTGCCAGCAGCTACACTTTCCGGGGTCGACAGGGGAGCACAGATACGCAGTATTTT	CASSYTFRGRQGSTDTQYF
TRBV5-1	TRBJ1-5	NA	NA	TGCGCCAGCAGCTTATCAGGGGTGCGCAATCAGCCCCAGCATTTT	CASSLSGVRNQPQHF
TRBV7-2	TRBJ1-6	NA	NA	TGTGCCAGCAGCTTAGTTTGGGGCGCTGATTCACCCCTCCACTTT	CASSLVWGADSPLHF
TRBV28	TRBJ2-1	NA	NA	TGTGCCAGCAGTTCCCCGTGGGGGGGGCTTTACAATGAGCAGTTCTTC	CASSSPWGGLYNEQFF
TRBV7-9	TRBJ2-1	NA	TRBD2	TGTGCCAGCAGCTTACTAGCGGATCCGAGCTCCTACAATGAGCAGTTCTTC	CASSLLADPSSYNEQFF
TRBV25-1	TRBJ1-2	NA	TRBD1	TGTGCCAGCGAGGAGACAGGGAAGCGGGGCTACACCTTC	CASEETGKRGYTF
TRBV27	TRBJ2-1	once	TRBD2	TGTGCCAGCAGTTTGGCTAGCGGGCACGATGAGCAGTTCTTC	CASSLASGHDEQFF
TRBV5-1	TRBJ2-3	NA	TRBD1	TGCGCCAGCCGATCAGGGGGCTGGCGAGATACGCAGTATTTT	CASRSGGWRDTQYF
TRBV7-9	TRBJ2-2	NA	NA	TGTGCCAGCAGCTTATTCCACAACGGGGAGCTGTTTTTT	CASSLFHNGELFF
TRBV7-6	TRBJ2-7	NA	TRBD2	TGTGCCAGCAGCTTAGCGACGGGAGGCTACGAGCAGTACTTC	CASSLATGGYEQYF
TRBV19	TRBJ1-4	NA	TRBD1	TGTGCCAGTAGTATATCAGTTCGTCAGGGGGCTGAAAAACTGTTTTTT	CASSISVRQGAEKLFF
TRBV29-1	TRBJ2-6	NA	TRBD1	TGCAGCGTTGAAGGGGGTGTGGGGGACAGTGACTCTGGGGCCAACGTCCTGACTTTC	CSVEGGVGDSDSGANVLTF
TRBV9	TRBJ1-1	NA	NA	TGTGCCAGCAGCGTATACACAGCAATGAACACTGAAGCTTTCTTT	CASSVYTAMNTEAFF
TRBV27	TRBJ1-5	once	NA	TGTGCCAGCAGTTCCAACACCGTTCAGCCCCAGCATTTT	CASSSNTVQPQHF
TRBV5-5	TRBJ2-2	NA	TRBD2	TGTGCCAGCAGCTTATCTAGCGGGGCGAACACCGGGGAGCTGTTTTTT	CASSLSSGANTGELFF
TRBV3-1/TRBV3-2	TRBJ2-1	once	NA	TGTGCCAGCAGCCACGGGACTCTCTATGAGCAGTTCTTC	CASSHGTLYEQFF
TRBV20-1	TRBJ1-2	NA	NA	TGCAGTGCTCCTTCCTACTATGGCTACACCTTC	CSAPSYYGYTF
TRBV4-2	TRBJ1-4	NA	TRBD1	TGTGCCAGCAGCCACCCGGGACAGGGCGAAAAACTGTTTTTT	CASSHPGQGEKLFF
TRBV4-1	TRBJ1-2	once	TRBD1	TGCGCCAGCAGCCAAGATCCCGACAGGGGCCATGGCTACACCTTC	CASSQDPDRGHGYTF
TRBV4-1	TRBJ1-5	NA	NA	TGCGCCAGCAGCCAAGAGGCCCGGACTATCAATCAGCCCCAGCATTTT	CASSQEARTINQPQHF
TRBV7-2	TRBJ2-2	NA	NA	TGTGCCAGCAGCCGTAGCCGGGAGCACACCGGGGAGCTGTTTTTT	CASSRSREHTGELFF
TRBV4-3	TRBJ2-1	NA	TRBD2	TGCGCCAGCAGCCACCTCCCCCCCACTAGCGGGAGGCCCCTCTACAATGAGCAGTTCTTC	CASSHLPPTSGRPLYNEQFF
TRBV27	TRBJ1-1	NA	NA	TGTGCCAGTTGGGCTCGAACTGAAGCTTTCTTT	CASWARTEAFF